Each of the 11 T cell receptor beta chains below was sequenced from the same sample in a study of T cells after yellow fever vaccination. One entry per CDR3 protein, called by TCRdb with MiXCR from the 5' RACE reads. The table shows fewer than 350,000 distinct CDR3 sequences, with 8% to 10% occurring only once. The material sequenced was PBMCs, taken on the day of the first yellow fever vaccination. Receptor source: a man between 18 and 29 years old who received the YFV17D yellow fever vaccine.

The chain combines TRBV6-1 with TRBJ2-3; D is undetermined. In germline, CDR1 is MNHNS, CDR2 SASEGT. V was shortened by 7 bases and J by 5 bases, with 16 bases between the two germline ends. This CDR3 is 14 amino acids long. The CDR3 here is CASIKGGNQDTQYF. DNA for the CDR3: TGTGCCAGCATCAAGGGCGGAAACCAAGATACGCAGTATTTT.

This clonotype has just a few counts. This chain connects TRBV28 to TRBJ2-5, with D tentatively TRBD2 (6 bases). The CDR3 has 15 amino acids. In germline, CDR1 is MDHEN, CDR2 SYDVKM. V dropped 4 bases and J dropped 5 bases, with 17 bases sitting between them. CDR3 in DNA: TGTGCCAGCAGTTCCCCCGGGGGTAACGGGGAGACCCAGTACTTC. This translates into CASSSPGGNGETQYF.

This clonotype was picked up many times. The rearrangement joins TRBV6-5 to TRBJ2-5; TRBD2 agrees at 9 bases. The J segment lost 4 bases and the V segment lost 4 bases, leaving 10 bases of the junction unmatched. Germline lookup yields CDR1 MNHEY and CDR2 SVGAGI. The CDR3 is 16 residues long. In DNA, the CDR3 is TGTGCCAGCAGTTCCCAAGCGGGGGGAGAAAGAGAGACCCAGTACTTC. Translation: CASSSQAGGERETQYF.

This clonotype was found many times. V usage is TRBV20-1 and J usage is TRBJ1-5, with D possibly matching TRBD1 (5 bases). CDR1 is DFQATT, CDR2 SNEGSKA, per germline (reference sequence). The CDR3 length is 11 residues. Trimming cost V 6 bases and J 6 bases, with 9 bases left between them. The CDR3 spells CSAAQGQPQHF. The CDR3, as DNA: TGCAGTGCCGCCCAGGGTCAGCCCCAGCATTTT.

This clonotype was seen a few times. This rearrangement joins TRBV20-1 to TRBJ2-5; maybe TRBD2 (6 bases). The CDR3 has 12 amino acids. Germline CDR1 reads DFQATT; CDR2 reads SNEGSKA (reference sequence). V was clipped by 5 bases and J by 5 bases, with 12 bases between them. CDR3 sequence: CSAWRGEETQYF. CDR3 DNA sequence: TGCAGTGCTTGGAGGGGCGAGGAGACCCAGTACTTC.

This sequence joins TRBV3-1 and TRBJ2-5; D is possibly TRBD1 (6 bases). Germline CDR1 reads LGHDT; CDR2 reads YNNKEL (reference sequence). CDR3 length: 16 amino acids. V was shortened by 4 bases and J by 5 bases, with 20 bases between the two germline ends. CDR3 in amino acids: CASSRWTAHVGETQYF. DNA for the CDR3: TGTGCCAGCAGCCGATGGACAGCTCACGTTGGGGAGACCCAGTACTTC.

This chain connects TRBV5-1 to TRBJ2-7; possible D gene TRBD1, 5 bases. The CDR3 covers 14 residues. The V gene lost 0 bases and the J gene lost 6 bases, with 13 bases spanning the gap. CDR1 and CDR2 from the germline V gene are SGHRS and YFSETQ. The CDR3 is CASSLGQGSSEQYF. The CDR3 nucleotides are TGCGCCAGCAGCTTGGGGCAGGGTAGTTCCGAGCAGTACTTC.

This clonotype was observed at least ten times. CDR3 sequence reads: CSARGSRQAYNEQFF. In DNA, the CDR3 is TGCAGTGCTAGAGGGTCTCGGCAGGCCTACAATGAGCAGTTCTTC. The V and J genes are TRBV20-1 and TRBJ2-1; D ambiguous. V was clipped by 1 base and J by 2 bases, with 12 bases between them. Germline assignment: CDR1 DFQATT and CDR2 SNEGSKA (reference sequence). The CDR3 is made up of 15 amino acids.

The CDR3 loop reads CASSARQSSNQPQHF. The CDR3 DNA reads as TGTGCCAGCAGCGCCAGACAGAGTAGCAATCAGCCCCAGCATTTT. The V gene is TRBV7-2, the J gene TRBJ1-5, with D tentatively TRBD1 (5 bases). Per the germline V gene, CDR1 is SGHTA and CDR2 is FQGNSA. The CDR3 consists of 15 residues. Deletions cut 5 bases from V and 0 bases from J, with 11 bases between.

The CDR3 region is CASSLYARPYEQYF. The CDR3, as DNA: TGTGCCAGCAGCTTGTACGCTAGGCCCTACGAGCAGTACTTC. J is TRBJ2-7 and V is TRBV7-3, with D uncertain. The V end lost 3 bases, the J end lost 2 bases, and 11 bases lay between the germline ends. This CDR3 has 14 residues. CDR1 is SGHTA and CDR2 is FQGTGA in the germline V gene.

This clonotype was counted many times. This sequence joins TRBV12-3 or TRBV12-4 and TRBJ2-3; 9 bases agree with TRBD1. J was trimmed by 2 bases and V by 1 base; bases with no gene match: 1. The CDR3 covers 15 residues. DNA of the CDR3: TGTGCCAGCAGTTTAGACAGGGGGCACACAGATACGCAGTATTTT. Translated, it gives CASSLDRGHTDTQYF.